The 23 T cell receptor beta chains given below trace back to one sample, sequenced in a study of metastatic and nonmetastatic thyroid tumors. TCRdb re-clonotyped the PCR reads via MiXCR. The table lists roughly 4,000 clones, roughly 35% of them singletons, with around half in the top ten. Patients had received no treatment of any kind before thyroid surgery. Material for sequencing was adjacent normal tissue. Receptor source: a male donor with papillary thyroid cancer or a benign thyroid nodule (not recorded which). Some clones in this sample may be carry-over from other donors' samples.

By its share, this clone is medium-sized. V gene TRBV24-1 combines with J gene TRBJ2-5, with D tentatively TRBD2 (6 bases). V lost 4 bases and J lost 5, with 10 bases in between. Germline V gives CDR1 KGHDR, CDR2 SFDVKD. CDR3 size: 13 residues. The DNA for the CDR3 is TGTGCCACCAGTGAGAGCGGGCGTGAGACCCAGTACTTC. Amino acid sequence: CATSESGRETQYF.

The rearrangement links TRBV7-8 to TRBJ2-7, with 9 bases fitting TRBD2. The CDR3 runs to 15 residues. Trimming at V came to 3 bases and at J to 4 bases, leaving 7 bases not matched to a gene. Germline values: CDR1 SGHVS, CDR2 FQNEAQ. For the CDR3, the DNA is TGTGCCAGCAGCTTTAGACTAGCGGAACATTACGAGCAGTACTTC. Protein sequence: CASSFRLAEHYEQYF.

This clone was seen only a few times. CDR3 region: CAISESSGQGGNSPLHF. In DNA, the CDR3 is TGTGCCATCAGTGAGTCGAGCGGACAGGGGGGAAATTCACCCCTCCACTTT. The gene calls are TRBV10-3 and TRBJ1-6; 10 nucleotides align to TRBD1. This CDR3 is built from 17 residues. V was pared by 0 bases and J by 7 bases, with 6 bases of the junction left unmatched. CDR1 ENHRY and CDR2 SYGVKD come from the germline V gene.

The J gene is TRBJ2-7, the V gene TRBV25-1, with 13 positions matching TRBD2. The CDR3 sequence is 20 residues long. Germline V gives CDR1 MGHDK, CDR2 SYGVNS. Germline trimming cut 6 bases from V and 0 bases from J; bases unmatched to any gene: 17. The CDR3 DNA reads TGTGCCAGCAGCCCTACCCCCGGACTAGCGGGGGCCCCGAGCTCCTACGAGCAGTACTTC. The encoded protein is CASSPTPGLAGAPSSYEQYF.

This clone qualifies as medium-sized. A clone one base away is much larger, so this may be a read error. The conserved final phenylalanine or tryptophan is absent from the CDR3, which likely points to a read error. The chain has TRBV20-1 and TRBJ2-3; 13 nucleotides line up with TRBD2. This CDR3 region has 15 residues. Germline V gene lookup returns CDR1 DFQATT and CDR2 SNEGSKA (reference sequence). Losses at the gene ends were 3 bases for V and 3 bases for J; bases not matched to a gene: 3. The CDR3, as DNA: TGCAGTGCTAGTGAACTAGCGGGAGGGACAGATACGCAGTATCTT. As protein: CSASELAGGTDTQYL.

This chain links TRBV20-1 with TRBJ2-1; the D gene is possibly TRBD1 (6 bases). The V and J ends lost 5 bases and 3 bases respectively, with 20 bases between them. The CDR3 covers 16 residues. Per germline, CDR1 DFQATT and CDR2 SNEGSKA (reference sequence). CDR3 loop: CSAEGQGTLYYNEQFF. The CDR3 DNA reads TGCAGTGCTGAGGGGCAGGGGACCCTCTACTACAATGAGCAGTTCTTC.

The chain joins TRBV20-1 to TRBJ2-5, with 7 bases matching TRBD2. In germline, CDR1 is DFQATT, CDR2 SNEGSKA (reference sequence). The CDR3 contains 17 residues. Trimming removed 5 bases from V and 4 bases from J; junction bases left unmatched: 19. CDR3 amino acids: CSAGAPGRVGRPETQYF. For the CDR3, the DNA is TGCAGTGCTGGGGCTCCTGGGAGGGTAGGCCGCCCAGAGACCCAGTACTTC.

This clone has just a few counts. CDR3 region: CASSQLQGGEQYF. CDR3 sequence (DNA): TGTGCCAGCAGCCAACTACAGGGGGGTGAGCAGTACTTC. The chain carries TRBV6-1 and TRBJ2-7; 8 bases align to TRBD1. Germline V CDR1 and CDR2: MNHNS, SASEGT. This CDR3 has 13 amino acids. V gave up 6 bases and J gave up 7 bases; unmatched junction bases: 8.

This chain links TRBV28 with TRBJ2-7; TRBD1 might be the D (5 bases). CDR1 and CDR2 (germline): MDHEN, SYDVKM. This CDR3 is 13 amino acids long. The V end was cut by 2 bases, the J end by 5 bases, with 10 bases between. DNA of the CDR3: TGTGCCAGCAGTTTAAACCTAGGGGACGAGCAGTACTTC. Its translation is CASSLNLGDEQYF. The full variable domain, rest sourced from reference TRBV28 and TRBJ2-7, is DVKVTQSSRYLVKRTGEKVFLECVQDMDHENMFWYRQDPGLGLRLIYFSYDVKMKEKGDIPEGYSVSREKKERFSLILESASTNQTSMYLCASSLNLGDEQYFGPGTRLTVT.

Only one count was recorded for this clone. This chain joins TRBV18 and TRBJ2-7; D is possibly TRBD2 (5 bases). The CDR3 spans 13 residues. With 5 bases removed from V and 5 bases from J, the gap between germline ends came to 13 bases. The germline CDR1 and CDR2 sequences are KGHSH and LQKENI. This CDR3 reads CASSASGAHEQYF. The CDR3 nucleotides read TGTGCCAGCTCAGCAAGCGGAGCCCACGAGCAGTACTTC. Using reference TRBV18 and TRBJ2-7 for the parts outside the CDR3, the full variable domain is NAGVMQNPRHLVRRRGQEARLRCSPMKGHSHVYWYRQLPEEGLKFMVYLQKENIIDESGMPKERFSAEFPKEGPSILRIQQVVRGDSAAYFCASSASGAHEQYFGPGTRLTVT.

This clone was observed a handful of times. V and J are TRBV6-1 and TRBJ1-5; no firm D call. The germline V gene encodes CDR1 MNHNS and CDR2 SASEGT. This CDR3 is built from 15 residues. Deletions cut 7 bases from V and 4 bases from J, with 17 bases between. The CDR3 loop is CASTDNDGRNQPQHF. CDR3 nucleotides: TGTGCCAGCACAGACAACGACGGGAGGAATCAGCCCCAGCATTTT.

This clone was found a few times. The rearrangement uses TRBV7-2 and TRBJ2-7, with 7 bases aligning to TRBD1. Germline CDR1 SGHTA, CDR2 FQGNSA. V gave up 5 bases and J gave up 3 bases; unmatched junction bases: 10. The CDR3 consists of 15 residues. The CDR3 DNA is TGTGCCAGCAGCCAGGAACCGGGACAGATCTACGAGCAGTACTTC. This gives the protein CASSQEPGQIYEQYF.

V is TRBV9 and J is TRBJ1-2; D might be TRBD1 (5 bases). The CDR3 contains 13 residues. V was cut by 0 bases and J by 8 bases, with 11 bases left in between. Germline lookup yields CDR1 SGDLS and CDR2 YYNGEE. The CDR3 bases are TGTGCCAGCAGCGTAGGAGGGGCGCGAGGCTACACCTTC. This encodes CASSVGGARGYTF. Variable domain in full (rest from reference TRBV9 and TRBJ1-2): DSGVTQTPKHLITATGQRVTLRCSPRSGDLSVYWYQQSLDQGLQFLIQYYNGEERAKGNILERFSAQQFPDLHSELNLSSLELGDSALYFCASSVGGARGYTFGSGTRLTVV.

This clone was observed a handful of times. J is TRBJ1-5 and V is TRBV15, with unresolved D. Trimming left V 0 bases short and J 2 bases short, with 14 bases between. Per the germline V gene, CDR1 is LNHNV and CDR2 is YYDKDF (reference sequence). This CDR3 is 17 amino acids long. The CDR3 here is CATSRDYGPGGNQPQHF. The CDR3 DNA is TGTGCCACCAGCAGAGATTACGGACCAGGAGGCAATCAGCCCCAGCATTTT.

The chain carries TRBV6-1 and TRBJ2-7, with 13 nucleotides matching TRBD2. The CDR3 runs 13 residues. Germline V gene data show CDR1 as MNHNS and CDR2 as SASEGT. Losses at the gene ends were 10 bases for V and 5 bases for J; bases not matched to a gene: 5. CDR3: CATRTSGSHEQYF. CDR3 coding DNA: TGTGCCACCCGGACTAGCGGGAGCCACGAGCAGTACTTC.

V usage is TRBV28 and J usage is TRBJ1-6; D may be TRBD1 (6 bases). CDR1 is MDHEN, CDR2 SYDVKM, per germline. Deletions cut 6 bases from V and 5 bases from J, with 8 bases between. The CDR3 extends over 13 amino acids. The CDR3, as DNA: TGTGCCAGCAGGGACAGCAATAATTCACCCCTCCACTTT. Translating it yields CASRDSNNSPLHF.

The sample holds a few counts of this clone. The genes are TRBV6-2 or TRBV6-3 and TRBJ1-2, with 9 bases fitting TRBD1. The length of the CDR3 is 14 residues. Per the germline V gene, CDR1 is MNHEY and CDR2 is SVGEGT. J was trimmed by 4 bases and V by 6 bases; bases with no gene match: 6. The CDR3 region has the DNA TGTGCCAGCAGCTGGGACAGGGCCCCCTATGGCTACACCTTC. Its translation: CASSWDRAPYGYTF.

The J gene is TRBJ2-7, the V gene TRBV28; TRBD2 matches 7 bases. The CDR3 covers 16 residues. V dropped 7 bases and J dropped 2; count of bases not matched to a gene: 14. Germline lookup yields CDR1 MDHEN and CDR2 SYDVKM. CDR3: CASTLGGVEQTYEQYF. CDR3 sequence (DNA): TGTGCCAGCACCTTGGGGGGGGTGGAACAGACCTACGAGCAGTACTTC.

The chain is built from TRBV11-2 and TRBJ2-7, with 9 nucleotides matching TRBD1. Germline trimming cut 5 bases from V and 3 bases from J; bases unmatched to any gene: 20. CDR1 is SGHAT, CDR2 FQNNGV, per germline. This CDR3 spans 19 amino acids. CDR3 residues: CASSHVGTGLGKRLYEQYF. CDR3 coding DNA: TGTGCCAGCAGCCACGTTGGGACAGGGTTAGGAAAGAGGCTCTACGAGCAGTACTTC.

This clone was recorded only once. The CDR3 DNA sequence: TGTGCCAGCAGCTCAAGAGGACCTAAAGAGGGGGCTTACTGTGGCTACACCTTC. This sequence encodes CASSSRGPKEGAYCGYTF. This chain connects TRBV13 to TRBJ1-2, with 7 bases fitting TRBD1. The CDR3 consists of 18 residues. V was clipped by 4 bases and J by 7 bases; unmatched bases: 21. CDR1 is PRHDT and CDR2 is FYEKMQ in the germline V gene (reference sequence).

The chain carries TRBV7-9 and TRBJ1-4; unclear D gene. The CDR3 spans 15 residues. The V gene's germline CDR1 is SEHNR and CDR2 FQNEAQ (reference sequence). Trimming took off 4 bases at V and 8 bases at J, with 17 bases between the two ends. The CDR3 is CASSSTRAGDEKLFF. The CDR3 DNA follows: TGTGCCAGCAGCTCGACTCGGGCCGGCGACGAAAAACTGTTTTTT. Based on the CDR3 plus reference TRBV7-9 and TRBJ1-4, the full variable domain is DTGVSQNPRHKITKRGQNVTFRCDPISEHNRLYWYRQTLGQGPEFLTYFQNEAQLEKSRLLSDRFSAERPKGSFSTLEIQRTEQGDSAMYLCASSSTRAGDEKLFFGSGTQLSVL.

The chain carries TRBV27 and TRBJ1-5; D unresolved. The CDR3 sequence is 13 residues long. The germline V gene has CDR1 MNHEY and CDR2 SMNVEV (reference sequence). The V end lost 10 bases, the J end lost 2 bases, and 12 bases lay between the germline ends. The CDR3 DNA sequence: TGTGCCACCAGAGGGTTCGGCAATCAGCCCCAGCATTTT. This encodes CATRGFGNQPQHF.

This CDR3 is CASSFARGSNYEQYF. The CDR3 DNA sequence: TGTGCCAGCAGCTTTGCCCGGGGATCTAATTACGAGCAGTACTTC. J is TRBJ2-7 and V is TRBV5-5, with D possibly TRBD2 on 5 matching bases. The germline V gene has CDR1 SGHKS and CDR2 YYEKEE (reference sequence). CDR3 size: 15 residues. V lost 2 bases and J lost 4, with 16 bases in between.